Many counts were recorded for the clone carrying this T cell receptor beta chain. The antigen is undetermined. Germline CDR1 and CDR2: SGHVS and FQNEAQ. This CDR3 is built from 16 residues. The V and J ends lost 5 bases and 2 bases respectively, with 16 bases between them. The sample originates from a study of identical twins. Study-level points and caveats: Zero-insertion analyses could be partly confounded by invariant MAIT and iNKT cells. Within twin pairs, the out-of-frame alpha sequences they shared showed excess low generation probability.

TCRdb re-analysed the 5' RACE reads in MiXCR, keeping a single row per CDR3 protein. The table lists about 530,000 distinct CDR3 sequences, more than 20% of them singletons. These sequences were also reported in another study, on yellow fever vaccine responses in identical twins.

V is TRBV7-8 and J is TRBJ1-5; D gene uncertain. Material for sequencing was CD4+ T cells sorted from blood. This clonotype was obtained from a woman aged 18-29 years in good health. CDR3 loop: CASSPKGPTGNQPQHF. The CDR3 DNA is TGTGCCAGCAGCCCCAAGGGCCCCACGGGCAATCAGCCCCAGCATTTT. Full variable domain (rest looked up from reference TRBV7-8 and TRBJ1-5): GAGVSQSPRYKVAKRGQDVALRCDPISGHVSLFWYQQALGQGPEFLTYFQNEAQLDKSGLPSDRFFAERPEGSVSTLKIQRTQQEDSAVYLCASSPKGPTGNQPQHFGDGTRLSIL.